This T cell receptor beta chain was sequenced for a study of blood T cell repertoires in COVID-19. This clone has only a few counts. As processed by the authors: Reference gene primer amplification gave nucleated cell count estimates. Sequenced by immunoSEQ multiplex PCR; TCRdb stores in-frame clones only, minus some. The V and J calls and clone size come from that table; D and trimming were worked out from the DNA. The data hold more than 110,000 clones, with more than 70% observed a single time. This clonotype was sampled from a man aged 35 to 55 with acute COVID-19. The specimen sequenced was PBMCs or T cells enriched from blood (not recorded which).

The CDR3 loop is CASSLDLAGASTDTQYF. CDR3 DNA: TGTGCCAGCAGCTTAGACCTAGCGGGGGCTAGCACAGATACGCAGTATTTT. The J gene is TRBJ2-3, the V gene TRBV7-9; 10 bases agree with TRBD2. Germline V gene lookup returns CDR1 SEHNR and CDR2 FQNEAQ (reference sequence). The V and J ends lost 1 base and 0 bases, in that order; junction bases with no gene match: 4. The CDR3 loop spans 17 amino acids.